Given below is one TCR beta chain in context. This clonotype was seen many times. Its antigen is unknown. No per-base quality is available; no much larger clone lies one base away. Ophthalmopathy patients were characterized by moderately to severely active disease, a Clinical Activity Score of at least 3, a NOSPECS grade of at least 4, and a disease duration under 3 months. Patients were excluded if they had other autoimmune diseases, uncontrolled infections, pregnancy or lactation. Diagnosis was based on clinical symptoms, serum thyroxine, TRAb, thyroid ultrasound and orbital computed tomography. Using Ficoll-Paque density gradient centrifugation, PBMCs were isolated from less than 13 ml of fresh peripheral blood. Trizol reagent was used to extract the total RNA, and its quality was then checked on an Agilent 2100 Bioanalyzer. The data originate from a study of Graves' ophthalmopathy and Graves' hyperthyroidism (dated by TCRdb to 2016 to 2019). Broadly, across the study: Peripheral blood samples were taken at the time of initial diagnosis, before any treatment was given. To tell Graves' ophthalmopathy apart from Graves' hyperthyroidism, and to predict which patients would progress to ophthalmopathy, the study relied on TCR beta repertoire signatures. In total, 135 blood samples were TCR-sequenced: 40 to 45 ophthalmopathy, some 72 hyperthyroidism and some 17 hyperthyroidism-to-ophthalmopathy patients. A discovery set of about 99 patients (under 45 ophthalmopathy, fewer than 60 stable hyperthyroidism) was enrolled to explore V-J signatures distinguishing ophthalmopathy from hyperthyroidism. For independent validation, a separate cohort was made up of about 18 hyperthyroidism patients plus 17 patients who later progressed from hyperthyroidism to ophthalmopathy. In roughly 6 hyperthyroidism patients, T-cell repertoires of thyroid tissue and blood were compared. Following sampling, methimazole starting at 30 mg daily was administered to hyperthyroidism patients, and high-dose intravenous methylprednisolone was administered to ophthalmopathy patients. The approximately 100 discovery patients were randomly divided into training and test sets at a 7:3 ratio.

For repertoire sequencing, TCR beta CDR3 regions were amplified from RNA transcripts. HTBI primers and the Qiagen OneStep RT-PCR kit were used in a first-round RT-PCR, which was followed by a second-round multiplex PCR, size selection and purification. Libraries were sequenced paired-end with 100 bp reads on an Illumina HiSeq2000. Concerning the study's data processing: SOAPnuke was used for read processing, and reads with adapters, uncalled bases, a mean Phred below 15, or no exact constant-primer or identifier match were discarded. COPE v1.2.5 was used to merge the high-quality paired reads. Each unique nucleotide sequence was treated as a clonotype, and MiTCR v1.1 was used to align the clonotypes to the IMGT TRB V, D and J references. The analysis was limited to V-J combinations with a frequency above 0.0001, which together covered 99% to 99.2% of the repertoires. A TCR clonal expansion and chaos score per V-J combination was defined as the ratio of F50 clonal expansion to chaos observed in the TCRdist matrix. Welch's t-statistics and random forest were used to reduce features to about a dozen V-J combinations, which were fed into a naive Bayes classifier. The Morisita-Horn index was used to measure how similar the thyroid and blood repertoires were. Through fastp at Q25 and MiXCR, TCRdb rebuilt clones from the public reads, retaining in-frame beta chains. When rows share a CDR3 protein, they turn into one entry using the most common DNA and genes. V and J calls and clone size were set by TCRdb, not the authors. The sample table lists about 220,000 distinct CDR3 sequences, about 22% of them with a count of one. In total, the top ten clones hold about 40% of the sample.

The paper as a whole reports these results and caveats: The 13-signature model separated ophthalmopathy from stable hyperthyroidism with approximately 90% sensitivity and about 81% specificity in cross-validation, and 80%/75% in the test set. Most of the expanded thyroid clonotypes with a frequency above 0.001 were also detected in blood, and it was suggested that the thyroid immune response may be reflected by blood repertoires. Sample size was not predetermined statistically, and investigators were not blinded to group allocation. In validation, the model predicted ophthalmopathy progression with about 64% sensitivity and roughly 72% specificity; approximately 12 predicted patients were CT-confirmed with GO in a median of about 6.2 months.

From the cysteine up to the phenylalanine, the CDR3 has a length of 15 residues. Left in the record is the CDR3 DNA by itself, 45 bases read in frame from the first base. CDR1 MNHNS and CDR2 SASEGT were looked up in the germline V gene. The junction shows trimming of 1 base on V and 6 bases on J, and the gene matches do not reach 7 bases of it. Sequenced sample: peripheral blood. The V and J genes are TRBV6-1 and TRBJ2-5; TRBD2 matches 8 bases in the middle. The TCR originated in a woman in her forties or fifties with Graves' ophthalmopathy. Donor details come from another sample of the same person, matched by shared clones. The bases are TGTGCCAGCAGTGAAGGCCCTAGCGGGCGACAGACCCAGTACTTC. The translation is CASSEGPSGRQTQYF.